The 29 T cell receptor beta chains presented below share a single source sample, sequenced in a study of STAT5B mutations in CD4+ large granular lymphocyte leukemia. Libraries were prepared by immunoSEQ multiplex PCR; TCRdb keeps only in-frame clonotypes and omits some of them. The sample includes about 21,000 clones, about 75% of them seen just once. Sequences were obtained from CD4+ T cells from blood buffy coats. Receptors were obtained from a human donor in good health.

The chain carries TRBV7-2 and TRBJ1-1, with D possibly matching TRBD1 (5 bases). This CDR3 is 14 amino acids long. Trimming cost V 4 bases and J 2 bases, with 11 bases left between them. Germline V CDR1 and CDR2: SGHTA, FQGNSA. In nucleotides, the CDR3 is TGTGCCAGCAGCTCTGGACATTCAAACACTGAAGCTTTCTTT. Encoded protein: CASSSGHSNTEAFF.

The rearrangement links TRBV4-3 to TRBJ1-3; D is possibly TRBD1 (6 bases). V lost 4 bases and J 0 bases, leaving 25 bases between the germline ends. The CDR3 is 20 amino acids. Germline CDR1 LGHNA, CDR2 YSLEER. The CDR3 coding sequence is TGCGCCAGCAGCCCCAGGGGTTCGGACAAACTAGTACTCTCTGGAAACACCATATATTTT. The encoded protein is CASSPRGSDKLVLSGNTIYF.

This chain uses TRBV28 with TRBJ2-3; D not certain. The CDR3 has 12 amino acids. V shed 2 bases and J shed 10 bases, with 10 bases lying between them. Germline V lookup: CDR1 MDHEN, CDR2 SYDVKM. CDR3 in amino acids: CASSLDSGAQYF. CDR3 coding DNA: TGTGCCAGCAGTTTAGATAGTGGGGCGCAGTATTTT.

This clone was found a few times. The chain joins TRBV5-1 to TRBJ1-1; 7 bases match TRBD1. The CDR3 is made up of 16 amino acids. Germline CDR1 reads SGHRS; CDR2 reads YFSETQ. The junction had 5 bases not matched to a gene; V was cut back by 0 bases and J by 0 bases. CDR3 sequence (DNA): TGCGCCAGCAGCTTGGGGTCAGGGGGGATGAACACTGAAGCTTTCTTT. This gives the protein CASSLGSGGMNTEAFF.

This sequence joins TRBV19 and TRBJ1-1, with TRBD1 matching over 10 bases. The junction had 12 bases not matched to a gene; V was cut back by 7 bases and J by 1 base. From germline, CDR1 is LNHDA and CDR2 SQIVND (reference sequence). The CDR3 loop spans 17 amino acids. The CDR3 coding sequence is TGTGCCAGTATCTACGAGACAGGGGGCATTGGGAACACTGAAGCTTTCTTT. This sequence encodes CASIYETGGIGNTEAFF.

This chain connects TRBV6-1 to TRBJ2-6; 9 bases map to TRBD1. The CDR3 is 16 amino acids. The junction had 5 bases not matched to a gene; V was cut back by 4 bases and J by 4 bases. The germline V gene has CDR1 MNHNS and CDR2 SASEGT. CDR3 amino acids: CASSGGTGWGANVLTF. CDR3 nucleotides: TGTGCCAGCAGTGGGGGGACAGGGTGGGGGGCCAACGTCCTGACTTTC.

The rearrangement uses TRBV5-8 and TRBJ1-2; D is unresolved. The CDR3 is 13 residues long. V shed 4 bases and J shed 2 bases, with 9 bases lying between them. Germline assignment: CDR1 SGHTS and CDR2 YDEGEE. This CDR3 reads CASSVTSNYGYTF. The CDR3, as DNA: TGTGCCAGCAGCGTCACATCGAACTATGGCTACACCTTC.

CDR3: CASGYRLASGTSYEQYF. In nucleotides, the CDR3 is TGTGCTAGTGGTTACCGGCTGGCTAGCGGAACCTCCTACGAGCAGTACTTC. V is TRBV12-5 and J is TRBJ2-7, with 7 bases lining up with TRBD2. This CDR3 has 17 residues. Germline lookup yields CDR1 LGHNT and CDR2 FRNRAP. Trimming removed 4 bases from V and 0 bases from J; junction bases left unmatched: 12.

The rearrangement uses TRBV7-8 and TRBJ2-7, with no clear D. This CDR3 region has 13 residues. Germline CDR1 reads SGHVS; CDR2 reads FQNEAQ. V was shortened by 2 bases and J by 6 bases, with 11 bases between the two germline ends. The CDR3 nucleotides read TGTGCCAGCAGCTTACGGCAAGGCGGCGAGCAGTACTTC. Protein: CASSLRQGGEQYF.

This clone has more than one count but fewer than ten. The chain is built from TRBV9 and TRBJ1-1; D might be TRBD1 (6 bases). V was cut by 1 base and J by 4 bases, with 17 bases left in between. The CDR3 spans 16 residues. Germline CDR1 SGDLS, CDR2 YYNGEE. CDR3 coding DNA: TGTGCCAGCAGCGTACCGACACAGGGTATAGGCACTGAAGCTTTCTTT. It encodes CASSVPTQGIGTEAFF.

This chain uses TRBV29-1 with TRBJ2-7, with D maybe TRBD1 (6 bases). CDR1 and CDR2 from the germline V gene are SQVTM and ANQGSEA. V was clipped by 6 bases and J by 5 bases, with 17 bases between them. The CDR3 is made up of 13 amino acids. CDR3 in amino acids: CSVEKQGTDEQYF. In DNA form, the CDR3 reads TGCAGCGTAGAGAAACAGGGAACAGACGAGCAGTACTTC.

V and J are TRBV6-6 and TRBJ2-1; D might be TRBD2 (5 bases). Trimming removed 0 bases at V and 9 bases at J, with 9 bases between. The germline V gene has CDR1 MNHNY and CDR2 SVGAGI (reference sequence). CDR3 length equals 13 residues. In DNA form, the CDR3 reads TGTGCCAGCAGTTACTCGACACGGGGTGAGCAGTTCTTC. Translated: CASSYSTRGEQFF.

The CDR3 bases are TGTGCCAGCAGCTTAAGGGGGGTCGGCACTGAAGCTTTCTTT. It is translated as CASSLRGVGTEAFF. The chain employs TRBV7-9 and TRBJ1-1; a possible D gene is TRBD1 (6 bases). The CDR3 extends over 14 amino acids. V was clipped by 2 bases and J by 4 bases, with 11 bases between them. Germline loops: CDR1 SEHNR, CDR2 FQNEAQ (reference sequence).

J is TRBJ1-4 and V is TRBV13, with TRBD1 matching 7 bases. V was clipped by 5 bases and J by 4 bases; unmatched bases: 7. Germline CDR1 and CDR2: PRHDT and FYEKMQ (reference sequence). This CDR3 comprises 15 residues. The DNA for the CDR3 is TGTGCCAGCAGCACTCGGACAGGAAATAATGAAAAACTGTTTTTT. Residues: CASSTRTGNNEKLFF.

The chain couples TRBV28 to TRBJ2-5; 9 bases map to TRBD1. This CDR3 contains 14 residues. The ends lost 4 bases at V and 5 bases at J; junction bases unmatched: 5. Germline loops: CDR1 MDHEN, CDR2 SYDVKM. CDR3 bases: TGTGCCAGCAGTTGGGACAGGGCTTCGGAGACCCAGTACTTC. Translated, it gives CASSWDRASETQYF.

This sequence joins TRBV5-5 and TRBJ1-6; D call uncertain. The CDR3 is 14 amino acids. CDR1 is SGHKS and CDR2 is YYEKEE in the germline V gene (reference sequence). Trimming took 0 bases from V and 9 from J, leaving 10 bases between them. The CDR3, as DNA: TGTGCCAGCAGCTTGGGAACAGAGTCTTCACCCCTCCACTTT. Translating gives CASSLGTESSPLHF.

Here the CDR3 DNA reads TGTGCCAGCAGCCCCAAGCGGGTAGCGGTACAAGAGACCCAGTACTTC. Translated: CASSPKRVAVQETQYF. The chain has TRBV7-8 and TRBJ2-5; possible D gene TRBD2, 6 bases. The germline V gene has CDR1 SGHVS and CDR2 FQNEAQ. This CDR3 is built from 16 residues. The ends were cut back, 5 bases at V and 2 bases at J, with 18 bases in the middle.

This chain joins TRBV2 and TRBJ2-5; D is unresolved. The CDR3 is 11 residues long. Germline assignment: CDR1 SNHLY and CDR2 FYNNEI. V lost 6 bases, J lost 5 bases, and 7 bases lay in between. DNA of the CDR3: TGTGCCAGCAGCCCCTCCGAGACCCAGTACTTC. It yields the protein CASSPSETQYF.

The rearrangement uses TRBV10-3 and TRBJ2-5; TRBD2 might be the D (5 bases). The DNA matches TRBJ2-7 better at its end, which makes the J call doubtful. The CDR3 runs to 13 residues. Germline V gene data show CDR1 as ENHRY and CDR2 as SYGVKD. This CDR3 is CAISGRVNHEQYF. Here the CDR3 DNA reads TGTGCCATCAGTGGGCGGGTAAACCACGAGCAGTACTTC.

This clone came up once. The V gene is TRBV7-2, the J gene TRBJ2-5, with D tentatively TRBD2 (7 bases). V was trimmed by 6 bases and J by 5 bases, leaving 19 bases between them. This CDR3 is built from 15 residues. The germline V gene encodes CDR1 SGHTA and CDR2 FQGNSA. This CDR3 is CASSPGGFTRETQYF. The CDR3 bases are TGTGCCAGCAGTCCGGGGGGCTTCACGCGGGAGACCCAGTACTTC. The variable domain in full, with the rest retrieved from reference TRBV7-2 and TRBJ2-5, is GAGVSQSPSNKVTEKGKDVELRCDPISGHTALYWYRQSLGQGLEFLIYFQGNSAPDKSGLPSDRFSAERTGGSVSTLTIQRTQQEDSAVYLCASSPGGFTRETQYFGPGTRLLVL.

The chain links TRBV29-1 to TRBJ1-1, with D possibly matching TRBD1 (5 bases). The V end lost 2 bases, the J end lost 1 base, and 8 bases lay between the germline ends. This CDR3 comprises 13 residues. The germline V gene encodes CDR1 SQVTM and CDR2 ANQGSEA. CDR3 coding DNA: TGCAGCGTTGAATTAGGGACGAACACTGAAGCTTTCTTT. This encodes CSVELGTNTEAFF.

CDR3 sequence reads: CASSGAGTGVHEQYF. CDR3 DNA sequence: TGTGCCAGCAGTGGAGCCGGGACAGGGGTTCACGAGCAGTACTTC. The V call is TRBV28, the J call TRBJ2-7, with 10 bases identical to TRBD1. The germline CDR1 and CDR2 sequences are MDHEN and SYDVKM. After removal of 5 bases from V and 5 bases from J, the junction contained 9 bases not matched to a gene. The CDR3 totals 15 residues.

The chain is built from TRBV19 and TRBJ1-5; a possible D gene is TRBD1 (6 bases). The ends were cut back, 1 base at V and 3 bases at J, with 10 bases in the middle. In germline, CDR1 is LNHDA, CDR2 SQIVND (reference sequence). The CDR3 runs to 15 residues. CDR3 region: CASSIVRGFNQPQHF. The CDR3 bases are TGTGCCAGTAGTATAGTCAGGGGCTTCAATCAGCCCCAGCATTTT.

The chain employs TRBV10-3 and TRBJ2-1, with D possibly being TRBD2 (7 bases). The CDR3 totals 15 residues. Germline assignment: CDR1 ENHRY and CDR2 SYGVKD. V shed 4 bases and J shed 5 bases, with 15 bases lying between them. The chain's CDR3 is CAISAKGGPDNEQFF. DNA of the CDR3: TGTGCCATCAGTGCCAAGGGGGGGCCTGACAATGAGCAGTTCTTC.

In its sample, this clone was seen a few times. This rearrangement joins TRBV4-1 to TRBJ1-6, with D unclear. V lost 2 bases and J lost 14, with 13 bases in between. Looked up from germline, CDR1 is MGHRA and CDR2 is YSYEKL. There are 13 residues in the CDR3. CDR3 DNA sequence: TGCGCCAGCAGCCAATTAATTGTGTCGGCCCTCCACTTT. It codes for CASSQLIVSALHF.

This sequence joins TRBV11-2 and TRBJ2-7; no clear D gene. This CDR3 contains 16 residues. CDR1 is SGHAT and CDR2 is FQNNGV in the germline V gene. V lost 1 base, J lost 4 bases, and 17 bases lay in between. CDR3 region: CASSLGLGQSQYEQYF. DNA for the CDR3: TGTGCCAGCAGCTTAGGCCTCGGGCAGTCACAGTACGAGCAGTACTTC. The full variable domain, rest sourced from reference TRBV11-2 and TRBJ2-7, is EAGVAQSPRYKIIEKRQSVAFWCNPISGHATLYWYQQILGQGPKLLIQFQNNGVVDDSQLPKDRFSAERLKGVDSTLKIQPAKLEDSAVYLCASSLGLGQSQYEQYFGPGTRLTVT.

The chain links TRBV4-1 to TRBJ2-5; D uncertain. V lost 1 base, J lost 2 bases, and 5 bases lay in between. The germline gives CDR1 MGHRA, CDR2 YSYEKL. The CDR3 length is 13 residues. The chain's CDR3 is CASSQGRQETQYF. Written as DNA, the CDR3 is TGCGCCAGCAGCCAAGGTAGACAAGAGACCCAGTACTTC.

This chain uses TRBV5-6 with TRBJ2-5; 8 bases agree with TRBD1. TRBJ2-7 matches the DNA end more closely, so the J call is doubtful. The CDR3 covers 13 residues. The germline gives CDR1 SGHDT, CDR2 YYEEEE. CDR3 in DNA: TGTGCCAGCAGCTTAGGACAGGGAAACGAGCAGTACTTC. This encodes CASSLGQGNEQYF.

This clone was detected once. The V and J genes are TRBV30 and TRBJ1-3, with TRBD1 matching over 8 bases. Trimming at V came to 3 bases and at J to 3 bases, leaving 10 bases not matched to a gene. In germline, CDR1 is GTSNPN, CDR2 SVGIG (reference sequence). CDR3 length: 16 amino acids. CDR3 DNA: TGTGCCTGGAGCCAGCGGGACAGGCAGATTGGAAACACCATATATTTT. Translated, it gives CAWSQRDRQIGNTIYF. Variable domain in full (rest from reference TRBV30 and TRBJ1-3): SQTIHQWPATLVQPVGSPLSLECTVEGTSNPNLYWYRQAAGRGLQLLFYSVGIGQISSEVPQNLSASRPQDRQFILSSKKLLLSDSGFYLCAWSQRDRQIGNTIYFGEGSWLTVV.